The 3 T cell receptor beta chains listed next were all sequenced from one sample in a study of blood T cell repertoires in COVID-19. Only in-frame clones appear in the TCRdb table, and some are missing; sequencing was by immunoSEQ multiplex PCR. This table has 150,000 to 200,000 clones, roughly 80% appearing once. The sequencing sample was made of peripheral blood. Every receptor here comes from a man between 60 and 75 years old with acute or convalescent COVID-19.

The DNA for the CDR3 is TGCGCCAGCAGTCAAATCGGGACAGGTTTGAGCTCCTACGAGCAGTACTTC. Its protein is CASSQIGTGLSSYEQYF. This rearrangement joins TRBV23-1 to TRBJ2-7; 8 bases fit TRBD1. TRBV23-1 is an ORF, with its function uncertain. The CDR3 consists of 17 residues. With 2 bases clipped from V and 0 bases from J, the junction kept 9 bases outside the gene matches.

This rearrangement joins TRBV15 to TRBJ2-5; 7 bases are a match to TRBD1. Germline lookup yields CDR1 LNHNV and CDR2 YYDKDF (reference sequence). CDR3 length equals 17 residues. V trimming: 0 bases; J trimming: 4 bases; junction bases outside the gene matches: 11. The DNA for the CDR3 is TGTGCCACCAGCAGAGATCGGGGCAGGGGGTGGGCAGAGACCCAGTACTTC. Amino acid sequence: CATSRDRGRGWAETQYF.

The chain joins TRBV7-8 to TRBJ2-4; no reliable D call. Germline lookup yields CDR1 SGHVS and CDR2 FQNEAQ. This CDR3 has 18 residues. V lost 5 bases and J lost 0, with 20 bases in between. The CDR3 DNA reads as TGTGCCAGCAGCCCTGAACGTACAGCCCTCATAGCCAAAAACATTCAGTACTTC. Protein product: CASSPERTALIAKNIQYF.